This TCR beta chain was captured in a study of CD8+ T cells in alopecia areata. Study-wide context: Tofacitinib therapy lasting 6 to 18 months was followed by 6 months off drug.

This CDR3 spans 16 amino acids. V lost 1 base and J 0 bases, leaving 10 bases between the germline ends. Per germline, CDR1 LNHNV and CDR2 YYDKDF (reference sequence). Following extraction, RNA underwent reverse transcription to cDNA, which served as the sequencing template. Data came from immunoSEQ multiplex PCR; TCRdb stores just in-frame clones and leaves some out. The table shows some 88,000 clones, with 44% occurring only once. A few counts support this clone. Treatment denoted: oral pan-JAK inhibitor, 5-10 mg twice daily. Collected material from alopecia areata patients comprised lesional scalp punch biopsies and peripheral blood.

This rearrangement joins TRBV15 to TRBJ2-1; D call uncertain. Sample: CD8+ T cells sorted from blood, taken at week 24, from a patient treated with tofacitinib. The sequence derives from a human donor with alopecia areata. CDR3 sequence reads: CATSRGRTASYNEQFF. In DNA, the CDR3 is TGTGCCACCAGCAGAGGCCGGACGGCCTCCTACAATGAGCAGTTCTTC.